What follows is one T cell receptor (beta chain) and its context. V lost 5 bases to trimming and J lost 8 bases, with 12 bases between them. Germline V CDR1 and CDR2: DFQATT, SNEGSKA (reference sequence). The CDR3 consists of 11 residues. TCRdb's copy holds only in-frame clones and misses some; the assay was immunoSEQ multiplex PCR. The sample lists more than 95,000 clones; roughly nine tenths were seen once. This entry is derived from a study of control samples from healthy donors and cancer patients. The specimen sequenced was PBMCs. The receptor's source is a woman in her forties or fifties with colorectal cancer. V gene TRBV20-1 combines with J gene TRBJ1-2, with no clear D. The CDR3 nucleotides read TGCAGTGCTGACCCGAGCAGCGGCTACACCTTC. Translating gives CSADPSSGYTF.